This is a list of T cell receptor beta chains from one sample in a study of blood T cell repertoires in COVID-19. The protocol was immunoSEQ multiplex PCR, while the TCRdb copy is restricted to in-frame clones and leaves out a portion. The sample lists about 32,000 clones; 75% to 90% were seen once. The sample comprised peripheral blood. The receptors come from a man in his fifties or sixties with active or convalescent COVID-19. CDR3s include the opening cysteine and the closing phenylalanine or tryptophan. The order of the fields is V gene, J gene, D gene, clone size, CDR3 DNA, CDR3 protein. The D gene is left open where the match is weak. Clone size is shown for a subset of rows, as once, few, many or a class of expanded clone.

TRBV7-6,TRBJ2-7,TRBD2,-,TGTGCCAGCAGCCCCACATCCCGGACTAGCGGGAGCGCCACGGGACACTACGAGCAGTACTTC,CASSPTSRTSGSATGHYEQYF
TRBV7-2,TRBJ2-7,TRBD1,-,TGTGCCAGCAGCTCCCGACAGGGTTTCTACGAGCAGTACTTC,CASSSRQGFYEQYF
TRBV30,TRBJ2-5,TRBD2,-,TGTGCCTGGAGTGGTAGCGGGAGGGCATGGGAGACCCAGTACTTC,CAWSGSGRAWETQYF
TRBV7-2,TRBJ2-3,TRBD2,few,TGTGCCAGCAGCTGGATGGGGCGGGAGGGTATGGATACGCAGTATTTT,CASSWMGREGMDTQYF
TRBV10-3,TRBJ2-1,TRBD2,-,TGTGCCATCACAGGGACTAGCGGGAGGATGGATGAGCAGTTCTTC,CAITGTSGRMDEQFF
TRBV9,TRBJ2-7,TRBD2,-,TGTGCCAGCAGCGTAGGAGAATTCAGACGAGCGGGAGTATACGAGCAGTACTTC,CASSVGEFRRAGVYEQYF
TRBV7-3,TRBJ2-3,-,-,TGTGCCAGCAGCTTATCGCCGGGATCAGATACGCAGTATTTT,CASSLSPGSDTQYF
TRBV29-1,TRBJ2-5,-,once,TGCAGCGTTGTTCGGGGGGCTGGAGAGACCCAGTACTTC,CSVVRGAGETQYF
TRBV19,TRBJ2-7,TRBD1,-,TGTGCCAGTAGTAGGACAGGGGAAGCCTACGAGCAGTACTTC,CASSRTGEAYEQYF
TRBV19,TRBJ2-5,-,-,TGTGCCAGTAGTCCGACAGCGTACCAAGAGACCCAGTACTTC,CASSPTAYQETQYF
TRBV4-1,TRBJ2-3,-,-,TGCGCCAGCAGCCAACCGTATTTGAGCGCCCCGTACGATACGCAGTATTTT,CASSQPYLSAPYDTQYF
TRBV30,TRBJ2-1,TRBD2,-,TGTGCCTGGAGTAGCGGGAGTCCCTACAATGAGCAGTTCTTC,CAWSSGSPYNEQFF
TRBV5-4,TRBJ2-2,-,-,TGTGCCAGCAGCTTGGACCTAGACCGTAGCACCGGGGAGCTGTTTTTT,CASSLDLDRSTGELFF
TRBV2,TRBJ2-1,TRBD2,-,TGTGCCAGCAGCCTAGCGGGAGGGGACAATGAGCAGTTCTTC,CASSLAGGDNEQFF
TRBV30,TRBJ1-2,-,-,TGTGCCTGGAATCGCCGAGGACAACTAATCTATGGCTACACCTTC,CAWNRRGQLIYGYTF
TRBV2,TRBJ2-1,-,-,TGTGCCAGCAGGTGGGGGCGGGAGCGCTCCTACAATGAGCAGTTCTTC,CASRWGRERSYNEQFF
TRBV4-1,TRBJ2-2,TRBD2,-,TGCGCCAGCAGCCAGCTAGCGGGAATCATCGGGGAGCTGTTTTTT,CASSQLAGIIGELFF
TRBV28,TRBJ2-1,-,-,TGTGCCAGCAGTTTTGTCCGGGAATACAATGAGCAGTTCTTC,CASSFVREYNEQFF
TRBV28,TRBJ2-5,TRBD2,-,TGTGCCAGCAACCAACTAGCGGGAGGGTCCGAGACCCAGTACTTC,CASNQLAGGSETQYF
TRBV11-2,TRBJ1-5,TRBD1,once,TGTGCCAGCAGCCCGGACAGGAGCAATCAGCCCCAGCATTTT,CASSPDRSNQPQHF